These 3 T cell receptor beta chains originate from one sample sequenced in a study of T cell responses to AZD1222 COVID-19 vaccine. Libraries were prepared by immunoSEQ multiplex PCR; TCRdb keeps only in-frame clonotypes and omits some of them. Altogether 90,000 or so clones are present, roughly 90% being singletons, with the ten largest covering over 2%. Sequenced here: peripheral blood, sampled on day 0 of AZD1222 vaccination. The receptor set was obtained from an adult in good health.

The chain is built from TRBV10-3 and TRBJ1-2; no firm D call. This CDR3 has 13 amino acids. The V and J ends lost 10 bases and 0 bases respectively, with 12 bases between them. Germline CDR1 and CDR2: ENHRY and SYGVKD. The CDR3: CATSARANYGYTF. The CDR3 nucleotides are TGTGCCACCTCAGCGCGAGCTAACTATGGCTACACCTTC.

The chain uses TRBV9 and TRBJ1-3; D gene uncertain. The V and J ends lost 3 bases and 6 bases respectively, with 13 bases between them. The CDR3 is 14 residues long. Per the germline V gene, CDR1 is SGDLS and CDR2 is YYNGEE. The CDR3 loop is CASSDRTELNTIYF. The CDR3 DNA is TGTGCCAGCAGCGATAGGACCGAGTTAAACACCATATATTTT.

The CDR3 nucleotides read TGTGCCAGCAGCTTAGGGGGTTCGAGCTCCTACGAGCAGTACTTC. It is translated as CASSLGGSSSYEQYF. The chain combines TRBV7-2 with TRBJ2-7, with unresolved D. The CDR3 is 15 residues long. Per germline, CDR1 SGHTA and CDR2 FQGNSA. Trimming removed 1 base from V and 0 bases from J, with 10 bases in between. The entire variable domain, with the rest obtained from reference TRBV7-2 and TRBJ2-7, is as follows: GAGVSQSPSNKVTEKGKDVELRCDPISGHTALYWYRQSLGQGLEFLIYFQGNSAPDKSGLPSDRFSAERTGGSVSTLTIQRTQQEDSAVYLCASSLGGSSSYEQYFGPGTRLTVT.